This entry lists 25 T cell receptor beta chains sequenced from one sample in a study of CXCR3 chemokines and chemotherapy response in bladder cancer. TCRdb fed the PCR reads into MiXCR, producing one record per CDR3 protein. The table records about 13,000 distinct CDR3 sequences, around 12% of them present only once. Sample acquisition took place from a patient whose treatment included neoadjuvant chemotherapy. These receptors all come from a human donor with bladder cancer that did not respond to neoadjuvant chemotherapy.

This clonotype was counted only a few times. The chain is built from TRBV20-1 and TRBJ2-5; D could derive from TRBD1 or TRBD2 (7 bases each). Germline lookup yields CDR1 DFQATT and CDR2 SNEGSKA (reference sequence). The CDR3 covers 15 residues. V was pared by 2 bases and J by 5 bases, with 18 bases between. Here the CDR3 reads CSARWGGTVGETQYF. The CDR3 DNA sequence: TGCAGTGCTAGATGGGGGGGGACAGTCGGCGAGACCCAGTACTTC.

In its sample, this clonotype was seen many times. CDR3 protein: CASSARDTLSYNEQFF. The CDR3, as DNA: TGTGCCAGCAGCGCCCGGGACACTCTCTCCTACAATGAGCAGTTCTTC. The genes are TRBV7-9 and TRBJ2-1; tentative D call: TRBD1 (6 bases). The CDR3 is 16 residues long. The ends were cut back, 5 bases at V and 0 bases at J, with 14 bases in the middle. Germline CDR1 and CDR2: SEHNR and FQNEAQ (reference sequence).

In this sample, this clonotype turned up many times. The chain uses TRBV10-3 and TRBJ1-1; D gene uncertain. V was clipped by 2 bases and J by 5 bases, with 15 bases between them. The CDR3 has 15 amino acids. CDR1 is ENHRY, CDR2 SYGVKD, per germline. CDR3 DNA: TGTGCCATCAGTGAGGGTTTCGGGGTAGGAACTGAAGCTTTCTTT. Translation: CAISEGFGVGTEAFF.

Ten or more counts support this clonotype. The chain is built from TRBV6-1 and TRBJ1-5; 8 nucleotides match TRBD1. The CDR3 is 15 amino acids. Trimming removed 3 bases from V and 3 bases from J; junction bases left unmatched: 4. Germline V CDR1 and CDR2: MNHNS, SASEGT. The CDR3 protein is CASSDSRGPNQPQHF. The CDR3 DNA reads TGTGCCAGCAGTGACTCCAGGGGGCCCAATCAGCCCCAGCATTTT.

Only a few counts were recorded for this clonotype. The V gene is TRBV20-1, the J gene TRBJ2-7, with D perhaps TRBD2 (6 bases). Germline V gene data show CDR1 as DFQATT and CDR2 as SNEGSKA (reference sequence). Trimming took off 3 bases at V and 5 bases at J, with 14 bases between the two ends. This CDR3 has 13 amino acids. The CDR3 DNA follows: TGCAGTGCTAGGGCCGGGACTGCCAACGAGCAGTACTTC. Translated, it gives CSARAGTANEQYF.

By sample share, this clonotype is medium-sized. The chain is built from TRBV19 and TRBJ2-2; D is ambiguous. Germline loops: CDR1 LNHDA, CDR2 SQIVND (reference sequence). Trimming took 5 bases from V and 4 from J, leaving 8 bases between them. The CDR3 runs to 13 residues. The CDR3 protein is CASSHTATGELFF. CDR3 nucleotide sequence: TGTGCCAGTAGTCACACTGCCACCGGGGAGCTGTTTTTT.

CDR3 sequence: CASSQEGSQRETQYF. The CDR3 DNA reads TGCGCCAGCAGCCAAGAAGGGAGCCAACGGGAGACCCAGTACTTC. The V and J genes are TRBV4-1 and TRBJ2-5, with D possibly being TRBD2 (5 bases). Between the trimmed V and J ends, which lost 0 bases and 5 bases, there was a span of 13 bases. The CDR3 has 15 amino acids. Germline V gene lookup returns CDR1 MGHRA and CDR2 YSYEKL.

Many counts were recorded for this clonotype. The rearrangement joins TRBV28 to TRBJ1-4, with a possible D match to TRBD1 (6 bases). V was pared by 8 bases and J by 4 bases, with 17 bases between. Germline V gives CDR1 MDHEN, CDR2 SYDVKM. The CDR3 sequence is 15 residues long. The CDR3: CASVSSGQRNEKLFF. The CDR3 DNA reads TGTGCCAGCGTATCCTCGGGACAACGTAATGAAAAACTGTTTTTT.

This clonotype has ten or more counts. V usage is TRBV7-9 and J usage is TRBJ2-1, with 9 bases aligning to TRBD1. In germline, CDR1 is SEHNR, CDR2 FQNEAQ (reference sequence). The CDR3 length is 15 residues. With 5 bases clipped from V and 7 bases from J, the junction kept 9 bases outside the gene matches. This CDR3 is CASSEPGTGTNEQFF. The CDR3 nucleotides are TGTGCCAGCAGCGAACCCGGGACAGGGACGAATGAGCAGTTCTTC.

This clonotype was observed many times. This chain uses TRBV19 with TRBJ1-1; D ambiguous. Trimming took off 1 base at V and 1 base at J, with 4 bases between the two ends. This CDR3 is built from 13 residues. Germline CDR1 and CDR2: LNHDA and SQIVND (reference sequence). CDR3 coding DNA: TGTGCCAGTAGTATAGGGGCGAACACTGAAGCTTTCTTT. Translating gives CASSIGANTEAFF.

The V gene is TRBV10-3, the J gene TRBJ2-2; 15 bases map to TRBD2. Germline-derived CDR1 and CDR2 are ENHRY and SYGVKD. Trimming cost V 5 bases and J 3 bases; bases outside gene matches: 7. The CDR3 loop spans 18 amino acids. The CDR3 nucleotides read TGTGCCATCAGTCCGGGACTAGCGGGGGGCTACCACACCGGGGAGCTGTTTTTT. It translates to CAISPGLAGGYHTGELFF.

This clonotype was found many times. This sequence joins TRBV6-5 and TRBJ2-2; 7 bases are a match to TRBD2. This CDR3 is 15 amino acids long. Looked up from germline, CDR1 is MNHEY and CDR2 is SVGAGI. Trimming at V came to 7 bases and at J to 2 bases, leaving 7 bases not matched to a gene. CDR3 loop: CASISTSANTGELFF. For the CDR3, the DNA is TGTGCCAGCATAAGTACTAGCGCTAACACCGGGGAGCTGTTTTTT.

This clonotype was counted between two and nine times. One base away lies a much larger clone, so this may be a sequencing read error. The chain combines TRBV6-5 with TRBJ2-7; no definite D call. CDR3 length equals 14 residues. The V gene's germline CDR1 is MNHEY and CDR2 SVGAGI. CDR3 loop: CVSSRTASSYEQYF. The CDR3, as DNA: TGTGTCAGCAGCCGGACCGCTTCCTCCTACGAGCAGTACTTC.

This clonotype has only a few counts. Since a far larger clone is one base different, this is likely a read error. The chain carries TRBV9 and TRBJ1-2; 7 bases match TRBD1. The CDR3 spans 13 residues. Germline loops: CDR1 SGDLS, CDR2 YYNGEE. V shed 3 bases and J 4 bases; nucleotides not matched to a gene: 3. The CDR3 is CASSEDRSYGYTF. For the CDR3, the DNA is TGTGCCAGCAGCGAGGACAGGTCCTATGGCTACACCTTC.

This clonotype was seen repeatedly, ten times or more. This chain connects TRBV6-5 to TRBJ1-1; 8 bases are a match to TRBD1. The junction had 2 bases not matched to a gene; V was cut back by 4 bases and J by 1 base. The germline V gene encodes CDR1 MNHEY and CDR2 SVGAGI. The CDR3 has 14 residues. The CDR3 nucleotides are TGTGCCAGCAGTTCCGGACAGGGGAACACTGAAGCTTTCTTT. Translated: CASSSGQGNTEAFF.

This rearrangement joins TRBV15 to TRBJ1-2; 10 nucleotides agree with TRBD1. V lost 3 bases to trimming and J lost 3 bases; unmatched junction nucleotides: 4. The CDR3 covers 15 residues. Germline V gene data show CDR1 as LNHNV and CDR2 as YYDKDF (reference sequence). DNA of the CDR3: TGTGCCACCAGCAGCCTGACAGGGGGCGACTATGGCTACACCTTC. This translates into CATSSLTGGDYGYTF.

Many counts were recorded for this clonotype. The chain is built from TRBV7-9 and TRBJ1-2; a possible D gene is TRBD1 (5 bases). The CDR3 covers 13 residues. The ends were cut back, 3 bases at V and 5 bases at J, with 10 bases in the middle. Germline values: CDR1 SEHNR, CDR2 FQNEAQ (reference sequence). The CDR3 is CASSFDSGYGYTF. CDR3 nucleotides: TGTGCCAGCAGCTTCGACAGCGGTTATGGCTACACCTTC.

This clonotype has a handful of counts. The rearrangement joins TRBV15 to TRBJ2-7; 7 nucleotides line up with TRBD2. Germline CDR1 LNHNV, CDR2 YYDKDF (reference sequence). CDR3 size: 15 residues. Trimming removed 0 bases from V and 2 bases from J; junction bases left unmatched: 4. The CDR3 here is CATSRDRGGAYEQYF. In nucleotides, the CDR3 is TGTGCCACCAGCAGAGATCGGGGAGGGGCCTACGAGCAGTACTTC.

This clonotype was picked up many times. The chain carries TRBV6-1 and TRBJ2-7, with 8 bases aligning to TRBD1. The V gene's germline CDR1 is MNHNS and CDR2 SASEGT. The CDR3 covers 16 residues. Trimming at V came to 2 bases and at J to 3 bases, leaving 9 bases not matched to a gene. DNA of the CDR3: TGTGCCAGCAGTGAAAAGGTAACAGGGGGACACTACGAGCAGTACTTC. Translated, it gives CASSEKVTGGHYEQYF.

This clonotype was seen a few times. The chain recombines TRBV5-5 with TRBJ1-4, with TRBD1 identical over 7 bases. Germline trimming cut 4 bases from V and 4 bases from J; bases unmatched to any gene: 7. Germline CDR1 and CDR2: SGHKS and YYEKEE (reference sequence). The CDR3 is 15 amino acids. The CDR3 DNA is TGTGCCAGCAGCCAACAGGGACAGTTTAATGAAAAACTGTTTTTT. Translated, it gives CASSQQGQFNEKLFF.

This clonotype occurred many times. The chain joins TRBV6-5 to TRBJ1-1; D unresolved. This CDR3 contains 11 residues. CDR1 and CDR2 (germline): MNHEY, SVGAGI. The ends were cut back, 0 bases at V and 10 bases at J, with 6 bases in the middle. This chain's CDR3 is CASSYSSIAFF. The CDR3 region has the DNA TGTGCCAGCAGTTACTCTTCTATAGCTTTCTTT.

V gene TRBV7-3 combines with J gene TRBJ2-7, with TRBD2 identical over 10 bases. CDR3 size: 15 residues. Germline CDR1 and CDR2: SGHTA and FQGTGA. Losses at the gene ends were 4 bases for V and 6 bases for J; bases not matched to a gene: 9. The CDR3 DNA follows: TGTGCCAGCAGCTCCACCCAGGGACTAGCGTCCGAGCAGTACTTC. Translation gives CASSSTQGLASEQYF.

This clonotype was seen ten or more times. This chain links TRBV18 with TRBJ2-5; D might be TRBD1 (6 bases). Germline V gene lookup returns CDR1 KGHSH and CDR2 LQKENI. This CDR3 is built from 17 residues. With 2 bases removed from V and 4 bases from J, the gap between germline ends came to 20 bases. The CDR3 DNA is TGTGCCAGCTCACCAGCGGCGGACAGACGACCGGGAGAGACCCAGTACTTC. It specifies CASSPAADRRPGETQYF.

This clonotype showed up many times. The chain employs TRBV7-9 and TRBJ2-5; D is unresolved. The V end lost 5 bases, the J end lost 5 bases, and 9 bases lay between the germline ends. The length of the CDR3 is 12 residues. CDR1 is SEHNR, CDR2 FQNEAQ, per germline (reference sequence). CDR3 in DNA: TGTGCCAGCAGCCCACAATGGGAGACCCAGTACTTC. Its translation: CASSPQWETQYF.

This clonotype occurred many times. The chain has TRBV28 and TRBJ1-2, with D perhaps TRBD1 (5 bases). Per the germline V gene, CDR1 is MDHEN and CDR2 is SYDVKM. The CDR3 runs to 14 residues. The V end was cut by 7 bases, the J end by 4 bases, with 16 bases between. The chain's CDR3 is CASTETAPIYGYTF. DNA for the CDR3: TGTGCCAGCACCGAGACAGCGCCGATCTATGGCTACACCTTC.